Listed below are T cell receptor beta chains from one sample, sequenced in a study of OX40 agonist ivuxolimab in advanced cancers. Clones were sequenced by immunoSEQ multiplex PCR, and TCRdb holds only the in-frame ones, with some missing. Among about 89,000 clones listed, about nine tenths were seen once. The specimen was CD4+ or CD8+ T cells sorted from blood, collected in a trial of the OX40 agonist ivuxolimab. The receptors stem from an adult with an advanced solid tumor such as melanoma, head and neck, liver or kidney cancer. Both conserved end residues are part of each CDR3. D genes are given only for firm matches. The listing skips clone size in some rows; elsewhere it reads once, few, many or a size class.

TRBV5-1,TRBJ2-5,NA,NA,CASSGQETQYF,TGCGCCAGCAGTGGTCAAGAGACCCAGTACTTC
TRBV7-2,TRBJ2-7,NA,NA,CASSLVTPGTPSYEQYF,TGTGCCAGCAGCTTAGTAACCCCCGGGACACCCTCCTACGAGCAGTACTTC
TRBV2,TRBJ2-4,NA,NA,CASSDQGAKNIQYF,TGTGCCAGCAGTGATCAGGGGGCCAAAAACATTCAGTACTTC
TRBV5-5,TRBJ2-5,NA,NA,CASSLHGLQETQYF,TGTGCCAGCAGCTTACATGGACTCCAAGAGACCCAGTACTTC
TRBV27,TRBJ2-2,NA,NA,CASSLKGGGELFF,TGTGCCAGCAGTTTAAAGGGAGGCGGGGAGCTGTTTTTT
TRBV7-8,TRBJ1-2,NA,TRBD1,CASSLVGDSLSYGYTF,TGTGCCAGCAGCTTAGTGGGGGACAGCCTATCATATGGCTACACCTTC
TRBV4-1,TRBJ1-2,NA,NA,CASSQAPDSYYGYTF,TGCGCCAGCAGCCAAGCCCCGGACAGCTACTATGGCTACACCTTC
TRBV4-1,TRBJ2-1,NA,TRBD2,CASSQVVGLPNEQFF,TGCGCCAGCAGCCAAGTCGTGGGACTACCTAATGAGCAGTTCTTC
TRBV10-3,TRBJ2-2,once,NA,CAISRGLTANTGELFF,TGTGCCATCAGTCGGGGGCTGACAGCGAACACCGGGGAGCTGTTTTTT
TRBV2,TRBJ2-2,NA,NA,CASSRQVAGTGELFF,TGTGCCAGCAGTCGTCAGGTTGCCGGGACCGGGGAGCTGTTTTTT
TRBV7-2,TRBJ2-5,once,NA,CASSFLNGETQYF,TGTGCCAGCAGCTTCCTAAATGGGGAGACCCAGTACTTC
TRBV10-1,TRBJ2-7,NA,TRBD1,CASTPGQGSGEQYF,TGCGCCAGCACCCCGGGACAGGGGAGTGGAGAGCAGTACTTC
TRBV5-1,TRBJ2-5,NA,NA,CASSLEQPQETQYF,TGCGCCAGCAGCTTGGAACAGCCCCAAGAGACCCAGTACTTC
TRBV6-5,TRBJ2-7,NA,NA,CASGRFGFSYEQYF,TGTGCCAGCGGACGATTCGGGTTCTCCTACGAGCAGTACTTC
TRBV7-2,TRBJ1-5,NA,NA,CASSRGTEYSNQPQHF,TGTGCCAGCAGCCGCGGGACCGAGTATAGCAATCAGCCCCAGCATTTT
TRBV6-5,TRBJ2-5,NA,NA,CASSYYPPGYGETQYF,TGTGCCAGCAGTTACTACCCCCCAGGGTACGGGGAGACCCAGTACTTC
TRBV20-1,TRBJ1-1,NA,NA,CRAGGNTEAFF,TGCAGGGCGGGGGGGAACACTGAAGCTTTCTTT
TRBV5-1,TRBJ2-1,NA,TRBD2,CASSLAGGPLINEQFF,TGCGCCAGCAGCTTGGCGGGGGGGCCTTTGATCAATGAGCAGTTCTTC
TRBV6-5,TRBJ1-4,NA,NA,CASSYSIGGTNEKLFF,TGTGCCAGCAGTTACTCGATCGGAGGGACTAATGAAAAACTGTTTTTT
TRBV23-1,TRBJ2-1,NA,TRBD1,CANWTGTGVFHEQFF,TGCGCCAACTGGACCGGGACAGGGGTATTCCATGAGCAGTTCTTC
TRBV28,TRBJ2-7,NA,TRBD2,CASSLREEQYF,TGTGCCAGCAGTTTGCGGGAGGAGCAGTACTTC
TRBV7-9,TRBJ2-3,once,TRBD2,CASSSPSGFNTDTQYF,TGTGCCAGCAGCTCCCCTAGCGGGTTTAACACAGATACGCAGTATTTT
TRBV15,TRBJ1-2,NA,TRBD1,CATSRDRGRDYGYTF,TGTGCCACCAGCAGGGACAGGGGGAGAGACTATGGCTACACCTTC
TRBV5-5,TRBJ2-7,NA,NA,CASSRDLSYEQYF,TGTGCCAGCAGTCGGGACTTATCCTACGAGCAGTACTTC
TRBV9,TRBJ2-1,NA,TRBD2,CASSLSGGSYNEQFF,TGTGCCAGCAGCCTTAGCGGGGGCTCTTACAATGAGCAGTTCTTC
TRBV19,TRBJ2-7,NA,TRBD1,CASRAGQGQPLRQYF,TGTGCCAGTAGAGCGGGACAGGGTCAGCCCCTACGGCAGTACTTC
TRBV5-1,TRBJ2-5,NA,NA,CASSLIPTGLSETQYF,TGCGCCAGCAGCCTGATACCAACAGGGCTGTCGGAGACCCAGTACTTC
TRBV6-4,TRBJ2-3,NA,NA,CASSVAYFTDTQYF,TGTGCCAGCAGTGTGGCATATTTTACAGATACGCAGTATTTT
TRBV5-8,TRBJ1-3,NA,NA,CASSLANSGNTIYF,TGTGCCAGCAGCTTGGCGAACTCTGGAAACACCATATATTTT